These 9 T cell receptor beta chains were sequenced from one sample in a study of blood T cell repertoires in COVID-19 (dated by TCRdb to about 2020). Libraries were built with the immunoSEQ multiplex PCR assay. The table was pulled from immuneACCESS by TCRdb, which kept in-frame rearrangements only. Such tables lose some clones; where checked, under half of the loss comes from unresolved V genes, and the rest has no known cause. The sample data list over 100,000 clones, and roughly 91% of these were observed just once. Approximately 4.5% of the sample lies in the top ten. Sample: peripheral blood. Receptor source: a man aged 60 to 69 with COVID-19, enrolled during active disease.

The rearrangement uses TRBV5-4 and TRBJ2-6; 7 positions match TRBD2. Germline values: CDR1 SGHNT, CDR2 YYREEE (reference sequence). This CDR3 contains 16 residues. With 3 bases clipped from V and 1 base from J, the junction kept 4 bases outside the gene matches. The CDR3 sequence is CASSSWGGSGANVLTF. In DNA form, the CDR3 reads TGTGCCAGCAGCTCCTGGGGGGGATCTGGGGCCAACGTCCTGACTTTC.

The table lists this clone with a count of one. The chain employs TRBV18 and TRBJ1-2; the match to TRBD1 covers 9 bases. This CDR3 has 14 residues. Trimming took 1 base from V and 8 from J; bases not matched to a gene: 5. The germline CDR1 and CDR2 sequences are KGHSH and LQKENI. This CDR3 reads CASSPLRQGDGYTF. CDR3 sequence (DNA): TGTGCCAGCTCACCACTCAGACAGGGGGACGGCTACACCTTC.

In DNA, the CDR3 is TGCGCCAGCAGCTTGGAAGGGGGCTTAGACACTGAAGCTTTCTTT. Translating it yields CASSLEGGLDTEAFF. The chain is built from TRBV5-1 and TRBJ1-1; 7 bases map to TRBD1. Trimming removed 0 bases from V and 3 bases from J; junction bases left unmatched: 5. The germline CDR1 and CDR2 sequences are SGHRS and YFSETQ. The CDR3 is 15 residues long.

This chain links TRBV4-2 with TRBJ1-4; no reliable D call. V lost 2 bases and J 0 bases, leaving 16 bases between the germline ends. From germline, CDR1 is LGHNA and CDR2 YNFKEQ. CDR3 length: 18 residues. Written as DNA, the CDR3 is TGTGCCAGCAGCCAAAACCTCCGAGGGCCTTCAACTAATGAAAAACTGTTTTTT. Its protein is CASSQNLRGPSTNEKLFF.

This chain links TRBV14 with TRBJ1-1, with 8 positions matching TRBD1. The CDR3 runs 16 residues. Trimming cost V 2 bases and J 5 bases; bases outside gene matches: 10. CDR1 and CDR2 from the germline V gene are SGHDN and FVKESK. The DNA of the CDR3 is TGTGCCAGCAGCCAAATCCTCGGACAGGGTTCGACTGAAGCTTTCTTT. Translation: CASSQILGQGSTEAFF.

The V call is TRBV15, the J call TRBJ2-2; 15 bases match TRBD2. CDR3 length: 19 residues. The germline V gene encodes CDR1 LNHNV and CDR2 YYDKDF (reference sequence). V lost 1 base to trimming and J lost 2 bases; unmatched junction nucleotides: 5. The CDR3 DNA is TGTGCCACCAGCAGAGTCGGGACTAGCGGGGGGCTTAACACCGGGGAGCTGTTTTTT. Translation gives CATSRVGTSGGLNTGELFF.

This sequence joins TRBV3-1 (or the pseudogene TRBV3-2) and TRBJ1-1, with a possible D match to TRBD1 (6 bases). CDR1 is LGHDT, CDR2 YNNKEL, per germline (reference sequence). Deletions cut 0 bases from V and 1 base from J, with 9 bases between. This CDR3 has 15 amino acids. The chain's CDR3 is CASSQENRENTEAFF. The CDR3 DNA follows: TGTGCCAGCAGCCAAGAAAACAGGGAGAACACTGAAGCTTTCTTT.

The chain recombines TRBV30 with TRBJ1-4, with 7 nucleotides matching TRBD1. The CDR3 runs 13 residues. Trimming at V came to 3 bases and at J to 5 bases, leaving 3 bases not matched to a gene. Germline CDR1 reads GTSNPN; CDR2 reads SVGIG (reference sequence). The CDR3, as DNA: TGTGCCTGGAGGGGCAGGGGGAATGAAAAACTGTTTTTT. Encoded protein: CAWRGRGNEKLFF.

The rearrangement joins TRBV5-4 to TRBJ1-2; tentative D call: TRBD1 (6 bases). This CDR3 has 13 amino acids. CDR1 SGHNT and CDR2 YYREEE come from the germline V gene (reference sequence). The V end was cut by 4 bases, the J end by 4 bases, with 11 bases between. For the CDR3, the DNA is TGTGCCAGCAGCCCACGGACAGCCTATGGCTACACCTTC. It specifies CASSPRTAYGYTF.